This T cell receptor beta chain was recovered during a study of CD8 T cells in ankylosing spondylitis. On this clonotype: Its specificity is unknown.

Quantitative 5'-RACE with molecular barcodes generated TCR beta libraries. A single record per CDR3 protein comes from TCRdb applying MiXCR to the 5' RACE reads. This table holds around 890,000 distinct CDR3 sequences, approximately 12% found once. The CDR3 is made up of 14 amino acids. Germline V gene sequence: CDR1 SGHTA, CDR2 FQGNSA. V lost 4 bases and J 5 bases, leaving 14 bases between the germline ends. Broader study findings: Prior literature has documented some motif variants in synovial fluid and blood from reactive arthritis. Several highly homologous variants made up a TCR beta motif, and this motif appeared characteristic of ankylosing spondylitis blood. Significant enrichment of disease-linked clones was reported in matched ankylosing spondylitis synovial fluid. Disease-associated clonotypes exhibited CD8+ identity and were relatively infrequent in peripheral blood.

The rearrangement uses TRBV7-2 and TRBJ1-1; D perhaps matches TRBD1 (6 bases). Sequencing was carried out using blood, either unsorted or a sorted T cell fraction (not recorded which). This TCR came from a male donor with ankylosing spondylitis. The CDR3 spells CASSYSGAETEAFF. In nucleotides, the CDR3 is TGTGCCAGCAGCTATTCGGGGGCGGAAACTGAAGCTTTCTTT.